This TCR beta chain appears in the sequencing data of a study of OX40 agonist ivuxolimab in advanced cancers. Turning to the study itself: Dose-escalation subjects each had hepatocellular carcinoma, melanoma, renal cell or head and neck cancer.

Some clones are missing from TCRdb's copy, which holds only in-frame ones; the method was immunoSEQ multiplex PCR. The top ten hold 2.6% of the sample, which has about 93,000 clones, around 90% seen once. It was autoimmune disease history or systemic immunosuppression that excluded patients. The germline V gene encodes CDR1 MNHNY and CDR2 SVGAGI (reference sequence). The V end was cut by 6 bases, the J end by 1 base, with 3 bases between. The CDR3 loop spans 11 amino acids. The specimen was CD4+ or CD8+ T cells sorted from blood, collected in a trial of the OX40 agonist ivuxolimab. The chain joins TRBV6-6 to TRBJ2-5; D remains ambiguous. The TCR was taken from an adult with an advanced solid tumor such as melanoma, head and neck, liver or kidney cancer. The CDR3 reads CASSSQETQYF. The DNA of the CDR3 is TGTGCCAGCAGCTCCCAAGAGACCCAGTACTTC.